This TCR beta chain was captured in a study of OX40 agonist ivuxolimab in advanced cancers. About the study: Patients undergoing dose escalation presented with hepatocellular carcinoma, melanoma, renal cell or head and neck cancer.

This CDR3 spans 13 amino acids. Per germline, CDR1 LNHDA and CDR2 SQIVND (reference sequence). V gave up 5 bases and J gave up 1 base, with 9 bases separating them. Findings and caveats of the study: The study did not work out the antigen specificity of the expanded peripheral T cells.

Data came from immunoSEQ multiplex PCR; TCRdb stores just in-frame clones and leaves some out. The sample lists around 64,000 clones, about 85% occurring once. Comments on this clone: Its antigen is as yet unknown.

This chain links TRBV19 with TRBJ2-7; D is perhaps TRBD1 or TRBD2 (6 bases each). Material: CD4+ or CD8+ T cells sorted from blood, obtained in a trial of the OX40 agonist ivuxolimab. This TCR was recovered from an adult with an advanced solid tumor such as melanoma, head and neck, liver or kidney cancer. The CDR3 DNA follows: TGTGCCAGTAGTCGGGGGCCTTCCTACGAGCAGTACTTC. Residues: CASSRGPSYEQYF. The complete variable domain, with remaining parts taken from reference TRBV19 and TRBJ2-7, reads DGGITQSPKYLFRKEGQNVTLSCEQNLNHDAMYWYRQDPGQGLRLIYYSQIVNDFQKGDIAEGYSVSREKKESFPLTVTSAQKNPTAFYLCASSRGPSYEQYFGPGTRLTVT.